These 25 T cell receptor beta chains share one sample of origin, sequenced in a study of blood T cell repertoires in COVID-19. The data were produced by immunoSEQ multiplex PCR, yet TCRdb's version contains in-frame clones alone and is incomplete. The sample yields some 160,000 clones, 83% seen once. Sequenced material: peripheral blood. These receptors were taken from a woman aged 70 to 79 who had recovered from COVID-19.

The V call is TRBV13, the J call TRBJ1-5; 7 bases fit TRBD1. There are 14 residues in the CDR3. Trimming removed 5 bases from V and 6 bases from J; junction bases left unmatched: 7. Germline CDR1 reads PRHDT; CDR2 reads FYEKMQ (reference sequence). CDR3 nucleotide sequence: TGTGCCAGCAGCCGCCGACAGGGCGGTCAGCCCCAGCATTTT. Translation gives CASSRRQGGQPQHF.

This chain uses TRBV5-4 with TRBJ1-2; TRBD1 matches at 11 bases. The CDR3 length is 13 residues. From germline, CDR1 is SGHNT and CDR2 YYREEE (reference sequence). The trim removed 4 bases at V and 7 bases at J, leaving 3 bases unmatched. CDR3 nucleotides: TGTGCCAGCAGCCAGGACAGGGGGCTTGGCTACACCTTC. It encodes CASSQDRGLGYTF.

The rearrangement links TRBV5-5 to TRBJ1-2; D uncertain. With 1 base removed from V and 8 bases from J, the gap between germline ends came to 12 bases. Germline V gene data show CDR1 as SGHKS and CDR2 as YYEKEE (reference sequence). The CDR3 totals 13 residues. CDR3 residues: CASSLWESWGYTF. CDR3 coding DNA: TGTGCCAGCAGCTTGTGGGAGTCGTGGGGCTACACCTTC.

This chain joins TRBV7-3 and TRBJ2-3; the D gene is possibly TRBD2 (7 bases). The CDR3 runs 14 residues. V was pared by 5 bases and J by 3 bases, with 12 bases between. CDR1 SGHTA and CDR2 FQGTGA come from the germline V gene. The CDR3 protein is CASSTGGHTDTQYF. Written as DNA, the CDR3 is TGTGCCAGCAGCACGGGGGGCCATACAGATACGCAGTATTTT.

V usage is TRBV9 and J usage is TRBJ1-1; D uncertain. V was cut by 5 bases and J by 5 bases, with 13 bases left in between. Germline CDR1 is SGDLS and CDR2 is YYNGEE. The CDR3 is 13 residues long. DNA of the CDR3: TGTGCCAGCAGTCGGGTCGGCTGGACTGAAGCTTTCTTT. Translating it yields CASSRVGWTEAFF.

The V call is TRBV10-3, the J call TRBJ2-1; tentatively, D is TRBD2 (6 bases). The CDR3 contains 12 residues. V lost 6 bases and J 4 bases, leaving 7 bases between the germline ends. Germline V gene lookup returns CDR1 ENHRY and CDR2 SYGVKD. The CDR3 bases are TGTGCCATCAGGGGGACTTACAATGAGCAGTTCTTC. Translated: CAIRGTYNEQFF.

The chain carries TRBV10-3 and TRBJ1-3, with TRBD1 as a possible D gene (5 bases). CDR3 size: 15 residues. Germline V gene sequence: CDR1 ENHRY, CDR2 SYGVKD. Trimming removed 6 bases from V and 3 bases from J, with 15 bases in between. The CDR3 loop is CAISAEGRDGNTIYF. In DNA, the CDR3 is TGTGCCATCAGCGCCGAGGGGAGGGATGGAAACACCATATATTTT.

The chain uses TRBV10-3 and TRBJ2-7; TRBD1 matches 9 bases. V dropped 4 bases and J dropped 2; count of bases not matched to a gene: 6. The germline gives CDR1 ENHRY, CDR2 SYGVKD. This CDR3 has 15 amino acids. The CDR3 protein is CAISGGDRVAYEQYF. The DNA of the CDR3 is TGTGCCATCAGTGGGGGGGACAGGGTCGCCTACGAGCAGTACTTC.

This rearrangement joins TRBV5-1 to TRBJ2-7; 7 bases map to TRBD1. V was pared by 4 bases and J by 3 bases, with 7 bases of the junction left unmatched. Germline CDR1 and CDR2: SGHRS and YFSETQ. This CDR3 comprises 14 residues. The CDR3 DNA reads as TGCGCCAGCAGCACTTCCGGGACAGTCTACGAGCAGTACTTC. Its translation: CASSTSGTVYEQYF.

The gene calls are TRBV5-1 and TRBJ1-4; no firm D call. The CDR3 spans 14 residues. V was clipped by 0 bases and J by 5 bases, with 8 bases between them. Germline V CDR1 and CDR2: SGHRS, YFSETQ. The CDR3 protein is CASSLGPENEKLFF. CDR3 in DNA: TGCGCCAGCAGCTTGGGGCCGGAGAATGAAAAACTGTTTTTT.

The chain recombines TRBV28 with TRBJ1-2; no clear D. The CDR3 is 13 amino acids. Per germline, CDR1 MDHEN and CDR2 SYDVKM. The V end lost 7 bases, the J end lost 4 bases, and 13 bases lay between the germline ends. The CDR3 region has the DNA TGTGCCAGCACCTTCCGGGAACTCTATGGCTACACCTTC. Encoded protein: CASTFRELYGYTF.

The chain recombines TRBV2 with TRBJ1-1; the D is unclear. V was pared by 9 bases and J by 1 base, with 12 bases between. Germline V CDR1 and CDR2: SNHLY, FYNNEI. The CDR3 spans 13 residues. CDR3 residues: CASKQPPNTEAFF. The CDR3 DNA reads TGTGCCAGTAAACAGCCTCCGAACACTGAAGCTTTCTTT.

The V call is TRBV7-3, the J call TRBJ2-1; 7 bases map to TRBD2. CDR1 is SGHTA, CDR2 FQGTGA, per germline. CDR3 length: 15 residues. V was pared by 5 bases and J by 8 bases, with 12 bases of the junction left unmatched. Written as DNA, the CDR3 is TGTGCCAGCAGCGCCGGGGGGTACAAGGGCGATGAGCAGTTCTTC. As protein: CASSAGGYKGDEQFF. Complete variable domain (other parts from reference TRBV7-3 and TRBJ2-1): GAGVSQTPSNKVTEKGKYVELRCDPISGHTALYWYRQSLGQGPEFLIYFQGTGAADDSGLPNDRFFAVRPEGSVSTLKIQRTERGDSAVYLCASSAGGYKGDEQFFGPGTRLTVL.

This clone was counted once. This sequence joins TRBV6-6 and TRBJ1-1; D call uncertain. The V gene lost 5 bases and the J gene lost 0 bases, with 7 bases spanning the gap. Germline CDR1 MNHNY, CDR2 SVGAGI (reference sequence). This CDR3 spans 13 amino acids. CDR3 sequence (DNA): TGTGCCAGCAGTCCCGAGGTGAACACTGAAGCTTTCTTT. Amino acid sequence: CASSPEVNTEAFF.

A word on this clone: This specimen includes other DNA sequences encoding the same CDR3. The chain combines TRBV29-1 with TRBJ1-2, with a tentative D call TRBD1 (5 bases). There are 12 residues in the CDR3. Germline V gives CDR1 SQVTM, CDR2 ANQGSEA. Trimming removed 4 bases at V and 1 base at J, with 7 bases between. CDR3 loop: CSVGGGNYGYTF. DNA for the CDR3: TGCAGCGTTGGGGGGGGTAACTATGGCTACACCTTC.

The chain joins TRBV4-3 to TRBJ2-5; 7 bases are a match to TRBD2. The J segment lost 5 bases and the V segment lost 0 bases, leaving 0 bases of the junction unmatched. The CDR3 spans 13 residues. Germline V CDR1 and CDR2: LGHNA, YSLEER. CDR3 nucleotide sequence: TGCGCCAGCAGCCAAGAGGGGGGGGAGACCCAGTACTTC. It specifies CASSQEGGETQYF.

This chain joins TRBV18 and TRBJ2-3; D perhaps matches TRBD1 (5 bases). The germline V gene encodes CDR1 KGHSH and CDR2 LQKENI. V lost 2 bases and J lost 0, with 12 bases in between. The CDR3 has 16 residues. The CDR3 DNA sequence: TGTGCCAGCTCACCATATAAGGGGCGGAGCACAGATACGCAGTATTTT. The encoded protein is CASSPYKGRSTDTQYF.

The rearrangement uses TRBV6-1 and TRBJ2-3, with D unclear. The CDR3 contains 13 residues. Germline V gene data show CDR1 as MNHNS and CDR2 as SASEGT. Between the trimmed V and J ends, which lost 5 bases and 0 bases, there was a span of 6 bases. This CDR3 is CASSSPSTDTQYF. Here the CDR3 DNA reads TGTGCCAGCAGTTCCCCGAGCACAGATACGCAGTATTTT.

The chain couples TRBV6-4 to TRBJ2-1, with 9 bases aligning to TRBD1. V dropped 6 bases and J dropped 2; count of bases not matched to a gene: 5. From germline, CDR1 is MRHNA and CDR2 SNTAGT. This CDR3 spans 15 amino acids. CDR3 nucleotides: TGTGCCAGCAGACCGGGACAGGGACCCTACAATGAGCAGTTCTTC. It codes for CASRPGQGPYNEQFF.

The CDR3 here is CASSLAGAGETQYF. The CDR3 DNA follows: TGTGCCAGCAGCTTGGCAGGGGCTGGGGAGACCCAGTACTTC. The chain joins TRBV5-6 to TRBJ2-5; D may be TRBD1 (6 bases). This CDR3 comprises 14 residues. Germline V CDR1 and CDR2: SGHDT, YYEEEE. Trimming left V 0 bases short and J 5 bases short, with 11 bases between.

The sample holds a few counts of this clone. This rearrangement joins TRBV18 to TRBJ1-4; D gene uncertain. The CDR3 is 15 residues long. V shed 2 bases and J shed 4 bases, with 11 bases lying between them. CDR1 KGHSH and CDR2 LQKENI come from the germline V gene. CDR3 coding DNA: TGTGCCAGCTCACCATTGGGAGAGGTTAATGAAAAACTGTTTTTT. Residues: CASSPLGEVNEKLFF.

The chain carries TRBV15 and TRBJ1-2; 8 nucleotides agree with TRBD1. Germline CDR1 LNHNV, CDR2 YYDKDF (reference sequence). The CDR3 extends over 14 amino acids. J was trimmed by 7 bases and V by 1 base; bases with no gene match: 5. The CDR3 sequence is CATSRGAGGVGYTF. CDR3 DNA: TGTGCCACCAGCAGAGGGGCAGGGGGCGTTGGCTACACCTTC.

The rearrangement links TRBV6-6 to TRBJ1-1, with 7 bases identical to TRBD1. Germline loops: CDR1 MNHNY, CDR2 SVGAGI (reference sequence). This CDR3 region has 13 residues. V was pared by 0 bases and J by 11 bases, with 6 bases of the junction left unmatched. The CDR3 region is CASSYSSGGWAFF. As DNA, the CDR3 is TGTGCCAGCAGTTACTCGTCAGGGGGGTGGGCTTTCTTT.

The sample holds one count of this clone. The genes are TRBV6-4 and TRBJ1-2; 7 nucleotides agree with TRBD1. Trimming at V came to 5 bases and at J to 6 bases, leaving 18 bases not matched to a gene. Germline V gene sequence: CDR1 MRHNA, CDR2 SNTAGT. CDR3 length equals 17 residues. CDR3 amino acids: CASSPGTALLNRNGYTF. Here the CDR3 DNA reads TGTGCCAGCAGTCCCGGGACAGCCCTCCTAAATAGGAATGGCTACACCTTC.

There are a few counts of this clone. The rearrangement uses TRBV4-3 and TRBJ2-3; possible D gene TRBD1, 7 bases. The V and J ends lost 2 bases and 5 bases respectively, with 14 bases between them. The CDR3 consists of 15 residues. Germline CDR1 is LGHNA and CDR2 is YSLEER. CDR3 coding DNA: TGCGCCAGCAGCCAAACAGGGGCCGGGGGAGATACGCAGTATTTT. It encodes CASSQTGAGGDTQYF.